This TCR beta chain was observed in a study of cytomegalovirus exposure and HLA in healthy donors. Whole-study findings and limits: Fewer N-insertions than the roughly 700-donor mean were reportedly shown by an Asian-associated ancestry cluster in a later analysis. Accounts indicate the classifier identified cytomegalovirus status with strong specificity and sensitivity. Some V segments, TRBV6-2 and TRBV6-3 among them, were indistinguishable and were therefore excluded. About 90% or about 30% of the time was how often most TCR beta V segments were productive, according to an earlier analysis.

Note on this clone: What it binds is not known.

CDR3 length: 14 amino acids. Trimming removed 0 bases at V and 3 bases at J, with 9 bases between. Germline loops: CDR1 SGHRS, CDR2 YFSETQ. Primers included in the PCR were 60 Vbeta and 13 Jbeta primers. Only in-frame clones appear in the TCRdb table, and some are missing; sequencing was by immunoSEQ multiplex PCR. The data contain approximately 95,000 clones, approximately 72% of them singletons. The sequencing input was PBMCs. The gene calls are TRBV5-1 and TRBJ2-5, with D possibly being TRBD2 (6 bases). The origin of this receptor is a man aged 18 to 29 in good health and CMV-seropositive. The CDR3 nucleotides are TGCGCCAGCAGCTTGGCCGGCGGGGAAGAGACCCAGTACTTC. Translation gives CASSLAGGEETQYF.